The T cell receptor beta chain under discussion was sequenced for a study of technical replicates of blood from several donors. TCRdb's copy holds only in-frame clones and misses some; the assay was immunoSEQ multiplex PCR. Of fewer than 100,000 clones listed, around 97% were seen once; the top ten hold more than 0.15%. V shed 4 bases, J shed 4 bases, and the junction held 4 bases outside the gene matches. Looked up from germline, CDR1 is SGHDT and CDR2 is YYEEEE. The CDR3 extends over 14 amino acids. This clone was detected only once. The sample comprised T cells isolated from PBMCs. The chain links TRBV5-6 to TRBJ2-7, with 11 bases that match TRBD1. This receptor was obtained from a human donor in good health. As DNA, the CDR3 is TGTGCCAGCAGCGAGGACAGGGGGCTATACGAGCAGTACTTC. Amino acids: CASSEDRGLYEQYF.